Listed below are T cell receptor beta chains from one sample, sequenced in a study of cytomegalovirus exposure and HLA in healthy donors. The repertoire was sequenced with immunoSEQ multiplex PCR; TCRdb's copy has only in-frame clones and lacks some. This table holds 150,000 to 200,000 clones, around 80% found once. Sequences were obtained from PBMCs. All receptors come from a woman in her twenties or thirties in good health and CMV-seropositive. Both conserved end residues are trimmed from each CDR3. D genes are given only for firm matches.

>TRBV28|.
ASTFGADGYEQY
>TRBV11-1|.
ASSLNPLGANVLT
>TRBV28|TRBD1
ASSLGDRGRTEAF
>TRBV30|.
AWSVNQVQPQH
>TRBV11-2|.
ASSLGTVNGYT
>TRBV5-1|.
ASSPARAGANEKLF
>TRBV6-5|.
ASWASGTNYEQY
>TRBV4-2|TRBD1
ASSPYRDSEQPQH
>TRBV19|.
ASRSGETQY
>TRBV15|.
ATSRDREIYEQY
>TRBV11-2|TRBD1
ASSSRTGGEQY
>TRBV5-1|TRBD1
ASSLSGGADIQY
>TRBV14|TRBD1
ASSPFQGFTGAAF
>TRBV2|.
ASSGRGTPGSYNSPLH
>TRBV9|.
ASSVDPGYEQY
>TRBV7-9|TRBD1
ASSPGQGPRQSTGELF
>TRBV10-3|.
AISGGASQETQY
>TRBV9|.
ASSVAGDTEAF
>TRBV15|.
ATSRQHSSNYGYT
>TRBV11-2|.
ASSEPGQLSGNTIY
>TRBV5-1|TRBD2
ASSTGTSGSLYEQY
>TRBV25-1|.
ASSRDTVQETQY
>TRBV19|TRBD2
ASSILGLAGSYEQY
>TRBV18|.
ASSPNPDYEQY
>TRBV27|.
ASSLRGRNTEAF
>TRBV5-3|TRBD2
ARSPGGPYEQY
>TRBV14|.
ASSPRGDNEGQPQH
>TRBV13|TRBD2
ASSPGRVTDTQY
>TRBV13|TRBD2
ASSLPRGGNYEQY
>TRBV10-3|.
AISESEVFEQY
>TRBV28|TRBD2
ASSASTGTRGFYEQY
>TRBV5-1|TRBD2
ASSFEGLALAKNIQY
>TRBV11-3|.
ASSLDRSAFGELF
>TRBV7-8|TRBD2
ASSFLASGNHNEQF
>TRBV5-1|TRBD2
ASSPRGSGRGGREFIDTQY
>TRBV28|.
ASSFTGKSTYEQY
>TRBV28|TRBD1
ASSSPGTAYSGNTIY
>TRBV15|TRBD2
ATSRVAGTSGSGYNEQF
>TRBV11-2|TRBD1
ASSSGQGRGYEQY
>TRBV27|.
ASSLSDYPTDTQY
>TRBV11-2|TRBD2
ASSLDGTSGGQQY
>TRBV5-1|TRBD1
ASSLGSGGAGTGELF
>TRBV5-4|.
ASSRPGSKATYEQY
>TRBV28|TRBD2
ASSSQAGVGEQY
>TRBV6-1|TRBD1
AAWDRGETEAF
>TRBV6-5|.
ASSYYRLSEQF
>TRBV5-1|TRBD2
ASSSLAGYNEQF
>TRBV2|TRBD2
ASSEASGSYGELF
>TRBV30|.
AWSVDPQGTEAF
>TRBV7-2|TRBD1
ASSDRGLSYEQY
>TRBV6-4|.
ASSDQGSETQY
>TRBV27|.
ASSLAAGDANTIY
>TRBV30|TRBD1
ARRQGGQETQY
>TRBV30|.
AWTRQSYEQY
>TRBV6-1|.
ASSPRQVGLEQF
>TRBV5-1|.
ASSPGLNFYNEQF
>TRBV29-1|TRBD2
SVRGLAGKTDTQY